This T cell receptor (beta chain) was obtained from a study of regulatory T cells in long-lasting Graves disease. Findings of the study overall: Favoring TRBV28, TRBJ1-2 and TRBJ2-5 was a feature seen in persistent disease.

Building the TCR beta libraries relied on iRepertoire HTBI primers, and CDR3 regions underwent Arm-PCR. TCRdb re-derived calls from the multiplex PCR reads in MiXCR, one entry per CDR3 protein. Of around 400,000 distinct CDR3 sequences in the sample, 20% to 25% are singletons; the top ten hold roughly an eighth. Sample time point: persistent/refractory GD, antithyroid drugs over 5 years with positive TRAb. Generation of the TCR library employed RNA extracted from PBMCs. Graves' disease diagnoses followed American Thyroid Association guidelines. This clonotype was seen at least ten times. Its antigen is unknown. CDR3 length: 15 residues. Trimming pared 1 base from V and 5 bases from J, leaving 9 bases between. Germline CDR1 and CDR2: SGHVS and FQNEAQ.

The J gene is TRBJ1-6, the V gene TRBV7-8; D uncertain. The specimen was peripheral blood mononuclear cells (PBMCs), collected when the disease was refractory, from a patient treated with antithyroid drugs. This receptor was identified in a female donor with Graves disease. The CDR3 sequence is CASSLGAGDNSPLHF. The DNA of the CDR3 is TGTGCCAGCAGCTTAGGGGCAGGTGATAATTCACCCCTCCACTTT.